This T cell receptor beta chain was sequenced for a study of type 1 regulatory T cells. At the level of the study: T-allo10 is a Tr1-enriched, alloantigen-specific CD4 T cell product made in vitro.

Per the germline V gene, CDR1 is SGHTA and CDR2 is FQGNSA. V dropped 4 bases and J dropped 5 bases, with 14 bases sitting between them. There are 14 residues in the CDR3. MiXCR, applied by TCRdb to the reads, yields one record per CDR3 protein. The sample consists of 88,000 or so distinct CDR3 sequences, 25% to 40% of them appearing once. Sequenced: CD4+ T cells, either the whole sample or a sorted fraction (not recorded which). The J gene is TRBJ1-1, the V gene TRBV7-2; tentative D call: TRBD1 (5 bases). The clonotype originates from a human donor in good health. The CDR3, as DNA: TGTGCCAGCAGCTCCCCGGGGGGTTGGACTGAAGCTTTCTTT. Protein sequence: CASSSPGGWTEAFF.